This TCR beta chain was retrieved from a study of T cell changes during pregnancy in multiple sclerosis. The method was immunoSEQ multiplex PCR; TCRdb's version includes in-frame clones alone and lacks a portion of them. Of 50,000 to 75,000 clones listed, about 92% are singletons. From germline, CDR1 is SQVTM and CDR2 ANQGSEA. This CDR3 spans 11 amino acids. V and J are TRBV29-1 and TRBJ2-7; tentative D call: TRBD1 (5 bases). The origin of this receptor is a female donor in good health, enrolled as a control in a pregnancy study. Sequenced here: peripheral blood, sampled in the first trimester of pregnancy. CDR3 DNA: TGCAGTGGGGCTGAAAGGGACGAGCAGTACTTC. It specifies CSGAERDEQYF.